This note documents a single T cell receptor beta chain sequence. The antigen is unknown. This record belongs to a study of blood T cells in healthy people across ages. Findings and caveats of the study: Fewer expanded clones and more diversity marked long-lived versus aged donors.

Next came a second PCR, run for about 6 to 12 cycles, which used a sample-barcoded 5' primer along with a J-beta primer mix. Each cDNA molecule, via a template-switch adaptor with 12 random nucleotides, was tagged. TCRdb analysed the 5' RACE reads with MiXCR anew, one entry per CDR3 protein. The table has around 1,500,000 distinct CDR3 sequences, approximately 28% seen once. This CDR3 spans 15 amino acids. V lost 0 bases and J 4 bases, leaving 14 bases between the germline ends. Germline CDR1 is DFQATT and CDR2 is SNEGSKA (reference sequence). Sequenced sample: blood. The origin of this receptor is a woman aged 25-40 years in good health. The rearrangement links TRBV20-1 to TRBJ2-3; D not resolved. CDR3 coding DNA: TGCAGTGCTAGAGAGGCCGGGTCCACTTCAGATACGCAGTATTTT. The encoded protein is CSAREAGSTSDTQYF.